The 5 T cell receptor beta chains below were found in one sample sequenced in a study of early T cells in non-severe SARS-CoV-2 infection. TCRdb ran MiXCR on the 5' RACE reads and lists one entry per CDR3 protein. The table lists roughly 80,000 distinct CDR3 sequences, about a sixth of them singletons. Specimen: whole blood. All receptors derive from an adult who was a healthcare worker with PCR-confirmed SARS-CoV-2 infection or an uninfected control (not recorded which).

The genes are TRBV20-1 and TRBJ2-2; D remains unclear. Germline lookup yields CDR1 DFQATT and CDR2 SNEGSKA (reference sequence). The CDR3 is 13 residues long. V shed 5 bases and J shed 4 bases, with 11 bases lying between them. CDR3 loop: CSAPADSTGELFF. For the CDR3, the DNA is TGCAGTGCTCCGGCAGATAGCACCGGGGAGCTGTTTTTT.

In this sample, this clonotype turned up a few times. This rearrangement joins TRBV11-2 to TRBJ2-3, with 7 bases matching TRBD1. V dropped 2 bases and J dropped 4; count of bases not matched to a gene: 3. Germline V lookup: CDR1 SGHAT, CDR2 FQNNGV. The CDR3 spans 14 residues. CDR3 protein: CASSLFGTADTQYF. For the CDR3, the DNA is TGTGCCAGCAGCTTATTCGGGACAGCAGATACGCAGTATTTT. Variable domain in full (rest from reference TRBV11-2 and TRBJ2-3): EAGVAQSPRYKIIEKRQSVAFWCNPISGHATLYWYQQILGQGPKLLIQFQNNGVVDDSQLPKDRFSAERLKGVDSTLKIQPAKLEDSAVYLCASSLFGTADTQYFGPGTRLTVL.

This clonotype was counted only a few times. The chain joins TRBV7-9 to TRBJ2-2, with D tentatively TRBD1 (5 bases). Deletions cut 2 bases from V and 8 bases from J, with 9 bases between. Germline CDR1 and CDR2: SEHNR and FQNEAQ (reference sequence). This CDR3 region has 13 residues. CDR3 sequence: CASSLYDSGELFF. The CDR3 DNA is TGTGCCAGCAGCTTATACGACAGTGGGGAGCTGTTTTTT.

J is TRBJ1-2 and V is TRBV5-6; 9 bases are shared with TRBD1. CDR3 length equals 15 residues. The V and J ends lost 4 bases and 3 bases, in that order; junction bases with no gene match: 7. Germline CDR1 SGHDT, CDR2 YYEEEE. The CDR3 DNA sequence: TGTGCCAGCAGCCCACTACAGGGGGCGGACTATGGCTACACCTTC. This encodes CASSPLQGADYGYTF.

This chain links TRBV12-3 or TRBV12-4 with TRBJ2-3, with D possibly matching TRBD2 (5 bases). Between the trimmed V and J ends, which lost 9 bases and 2 bases, there was a span of 15 bases. The CDR3 runs to 14 residues. The CDR3 here is CASTPGRFTDTQYF. The CDR3 bases are TGTGCCAGTACTCCGGGGAGATTCACAGATACGCAGTATTTT.